This T cell receptor beta chain was obtained from a study of T cell repertoires in cytomegalovirus infection. Whole-study context: CMV infection together with matching HLA type was indicated by public TCR beta signatures.

Concerning this clonotype: Its antigen is undetermined.

The CDR3 covers 13 residues. Germline V gene lookup returns CDR1 DFQATT and CDR2 SNEGSKA (reference sequence). Trimming cost V 3 bases and J 7 bases; bases outside gene matches: 3. Whole-study results and caveats: Carriers of CMV and the relevant HLA type were discriminated by public TCR beta frequency.

A single record per CDR3 protein comes from TCRdb applying MiXCR to the reads. The sample lists approximately 500,000 distinct CDR3 sequences, 26% occurring once. This chain connects TRBV20-1 to TRBJ1-5; 10 bases are shared with TRBD1. This receptor was identified in a human donor in good health (CMV status not recorded). Some clones in this sample may be carry-over from other donors' samples. The sequenced sample consisted of PBMCs. The CDR3 nucleotides are TGCAGTGCTAGCGGACAGGGGGACCAGCCCCAGCATTTT. Protein: CSASGQGDQPQHF.